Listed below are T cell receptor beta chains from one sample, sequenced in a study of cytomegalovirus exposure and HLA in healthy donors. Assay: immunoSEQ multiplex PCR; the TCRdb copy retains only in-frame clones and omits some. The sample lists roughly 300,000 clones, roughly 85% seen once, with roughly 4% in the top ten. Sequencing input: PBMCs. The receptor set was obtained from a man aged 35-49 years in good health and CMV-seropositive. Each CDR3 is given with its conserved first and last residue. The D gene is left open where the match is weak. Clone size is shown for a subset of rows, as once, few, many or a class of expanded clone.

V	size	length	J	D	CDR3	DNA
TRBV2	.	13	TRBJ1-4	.	CASSWAGYEKLFF	TGTGCCAGCAGTTGGGCAGGGTATGAAAAACTGTTTTTT
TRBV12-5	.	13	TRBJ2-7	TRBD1	CASGVDRGLEQYF	TGTGCTAGTGGGGTGGACAGGGGGCTCGAGCAGTACTTC
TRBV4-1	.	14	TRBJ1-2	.	CASSQGEANYGYTF	TGCGCCAGCAGCCAAGGGGAGGCCAACTATGGCTACACCTTC
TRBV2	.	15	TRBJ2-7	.	CASSEALQDSYEQYF	TGTGCCAGCAGTGAAGCGCTTCAGGACAGCTACGAGCAGTACTTC
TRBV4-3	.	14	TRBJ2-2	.	CASSQLLRTGELFF	TGCGCCAGCAGCCAACTACTAAGAACCGGGGAGCTGTTTTTT
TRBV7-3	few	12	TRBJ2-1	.	CASSLMSTEQFF	TGTGCCAGCAGCTTAATGAGTACTGAGCAGTTCTTC
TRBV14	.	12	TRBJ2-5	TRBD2	CASSSRLAAQYF	TGTGCCAGCAGCTCCCGACTAGCCGCCCAGTACTTC
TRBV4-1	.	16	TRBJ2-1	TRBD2	CASSRYSGTSSNEQFF	TGCGCCAGCAGCCGATATTCCGGGACTAGCTCCAATGAGCAGTTCTTC
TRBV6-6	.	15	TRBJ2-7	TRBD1	CASSYPGQEGYEQYF	TGTGCCAGCAGTTACCCGGGACAGGAGGGCTACGAGCAGTACTTC
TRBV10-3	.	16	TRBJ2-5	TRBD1	CAISEGGSRDRETQYF	TGTGCCATCAGTGAAGGAGGATCCCGGGACAGGGAGACCCAGTACTTC
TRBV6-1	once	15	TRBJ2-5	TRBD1	CASSVGTAIQETQYF	TGTGCCAGCAGTGTCGGGACAGCCATCCAAGAGACCCAGTACTTC
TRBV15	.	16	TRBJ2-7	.	CATSRGFQGLSYEQYF	TGTGCCACCAGCAGAGGCTTCCAGGGGCTTTCCTACGAGCAGTACTTC
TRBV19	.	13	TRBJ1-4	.	CASNYRSNEKLFF	TGTGCCAGTAATTACAGAAGTAATGAAAAACTGTTTTTT
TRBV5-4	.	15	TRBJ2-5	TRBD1	CASSSRQGASETQYF	TGTGCCAGCAGCAGCCGACAGGGGGCATCGGAGACCCAGTACTTC
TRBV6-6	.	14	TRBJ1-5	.	CASTRSGNNQPQHF	TGTGCCAGCACCAGGTCAGGCAACAATCAGCCCCAGCATTTT
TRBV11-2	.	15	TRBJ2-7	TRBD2	CASSLPRTSGYEQYF	TGTGCCAGCAGCTTACCCCGGACTAGCGGCTACGAGCAGTACTTC
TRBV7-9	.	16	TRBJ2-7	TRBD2	CASRPLGDYASGEQYF	TGTGCCAGCAGACCCTTGGGGGACTACGCCTCGGGGGAGCAGTACTTC
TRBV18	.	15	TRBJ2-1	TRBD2	CASSPLTSGYNEQFF	TGTGCCAGCTCACCACTGACTAGCGGTTACAATGAGCAGTTCTTC
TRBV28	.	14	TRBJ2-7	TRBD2	CASSFGGGTYEQYF	TGTGCCAGCAGTTTCGGGGGGGGTACCTACGAGCAGTACTTC
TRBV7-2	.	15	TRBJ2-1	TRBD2	CASSLVGTRVNEQFF	TGTGCCAGCAGCTTAGTTGGGACTAGGGTCAATGAGCAGTTCTTC
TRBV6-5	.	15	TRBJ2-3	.	CASSYGEMRPDTQYF	TGTGCCAGCAGTTACGGGGAGATGCGGCCAGATACGCAGTATTTT
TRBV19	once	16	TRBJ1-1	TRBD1	CASSIVLRTGLTEAFF	TGTGCCAGTAGTATAGTCCTCCGGACAGGGCTCACTGAAGCTTTCTTT
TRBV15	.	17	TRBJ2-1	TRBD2	CATSRGASGTLDNEQFF	TGTGCCACCAGCAGAGGCGCGAGCGGGACTCTTGACAATGAGCAGTTCTTC
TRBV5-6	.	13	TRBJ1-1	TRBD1	CANLQGRYTEAFF	TGTGCCAACCTACAGGGGAGATACACTGAAGCTTTCTTT
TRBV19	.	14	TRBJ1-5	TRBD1	CASSRDRVDQPQHF	TGTGCCAGTAGTCGAGACAGGGTAGATCAGCCCCAGCATTTT
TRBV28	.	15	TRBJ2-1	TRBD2	CASSPPPLAGGEQFF	TGTGCCAGCAGCCCCCCTCCTCTAGCGGGAGGCGAGCAGTTCTTC
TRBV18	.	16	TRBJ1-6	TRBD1	CASSPGQSSYNSPLHF	TGTGCCAGCTCACCGGGACAGAGCTCCTATAATTCACCCCTCCACTTT
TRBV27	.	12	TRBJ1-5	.	CASMGGGQPQHF	TGTGCCAGCATGGGGGGAGGGCAGCCCCAGCATTTT
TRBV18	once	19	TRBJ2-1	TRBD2	CASSPLGTSGSFVVNEQFF	TGTGCCAGCTCACCTCTAGGGACTAGCGGGAGCTTCGTGGTCAATGAGCAGTTCTTC
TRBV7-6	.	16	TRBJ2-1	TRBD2	CASSLGGGLAFNEQFF	TGTGCCAGCAGCTTGGGGGGAGGACTAGCGTTCAATGAGCAGTTCTTC
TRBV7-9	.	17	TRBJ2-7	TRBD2	CASSSGGEGGVSYEQYF	TGTGCCAGCAGCTCGGGAGGGGAGGGCGGAGTCTCCTACGAGCAGTACTTC
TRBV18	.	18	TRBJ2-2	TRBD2	CASSPPLGLAGNTGELFF	TGTGCCAGCTCACCACCCCTAGGACTAGCGGGAAACACCGGGGAGCTGTTTTTT
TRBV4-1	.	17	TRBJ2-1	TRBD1	CASSQQQGAVSYNEQFF	TGCGCCAGCAGCCAACAACAGGGGGCGGTTTCCTACAATGAGCAGTTCTTC
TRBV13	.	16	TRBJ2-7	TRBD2	CASSLGGTSGRGEQYF	TGTGCCAGCAGCTTAGGGGGGACTAGCGGGAGGGGAGAGCAGTACTTC
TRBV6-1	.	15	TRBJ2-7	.	CASASVGLASYEQYF	TGTGCCAGCGCGAGTGTGGGACTCGCCTCCTACGAGCAGTACTTC
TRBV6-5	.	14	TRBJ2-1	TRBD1	CASLPGGLYNEQFF	TGTGCCTCCCTCCCAGGGGGCCTCTACAATGAGCAGTTCTTC
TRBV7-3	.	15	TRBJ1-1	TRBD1	CASSLTTGGSTEAFF	TGTGCCAGCAGCTTGACGACAGGGGGATCCACTGAAGCTTTCTTT
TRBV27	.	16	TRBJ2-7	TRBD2	CASSEPSGGTSYEQYF	TGTGCCAGCAGTGAACCTAGCGGGGGGACCTCCTACGAGCAGTACTTC
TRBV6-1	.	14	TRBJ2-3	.	CASSPDRSTDTQYF	TGTGCCAGCAGTCCGGACAGAAGCACAGATACGCAGTATTTT
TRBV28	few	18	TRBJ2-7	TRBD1	CASSPSPGLGTALREQYF	TGTGCCAGCAGTCCGAGCCCCGGCCTCGGGACAGCCCTTCGCGAGCAGTACTTC
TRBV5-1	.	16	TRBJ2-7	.	CASSLLQGLKPYEQYF	TGCGCCAGCAGCTTGCTGCAGGGGCTGAAACCCTACGAGCAGTACTTC
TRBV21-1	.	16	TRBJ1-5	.	CASSHPPGQGYQPQHF	TGTGCCAGCAGCCACCCCCCGGGACAGGGGTATCAGCCCCAGCATTTT
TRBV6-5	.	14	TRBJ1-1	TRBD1	CASSSGQRHTEAFF	TGTGCCAGCAGTTCGGGACAGCGCCACACTGAAGCTTTCTTT
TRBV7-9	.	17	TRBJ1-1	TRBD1	CASIISADREQYTEAFF	TGTGCCAGCATTATATCTGCGGACAGGGAACAGTACACTGAAGCTTTCTTT